This TCR beta chain was profiled in a study of blood T cell repertoires in COVID-19. Across the whole study: The United States, Italy and Spain supplied acute and convalescent COVID-19 samples. T cells, B-cell-depleted T cells, or PBMCs supplied cDNA or gDNA.

Per the original data handling: Reference gene primer amplification gave estimated nucleated cell counts. Measured with immunoSEQ multiplex PCR; TCRdb has only the in-frame clones, and not every one. The DNA was the basis for D and trimming; V, J and clone size are from that table. This sample has 20,000 or so clones, with more than 80% found just once. Germline-derived CDR1 and CDR2 are MNHEY and SVGAGI. V lost 4 bases to trimming and J lost 4 bases, with 17 bases between them. This CDR3 region has 16 residues. This chain connects TRBV6-5 to TRBJ2-1, with D perhaps TRBD2 (5 bases). The sample taken for sequencing was peripheral blood. The sequence came from a human donor in a cohort sampled during active COVID-19. CDR3 in amino acids: CASSSVRRASYNEQFF. The CDR3 coding sequence is TGTGCCAGCAGTTCGGTGCGGCGGGCGTCGTACAATGAGCAGTTCTTC.